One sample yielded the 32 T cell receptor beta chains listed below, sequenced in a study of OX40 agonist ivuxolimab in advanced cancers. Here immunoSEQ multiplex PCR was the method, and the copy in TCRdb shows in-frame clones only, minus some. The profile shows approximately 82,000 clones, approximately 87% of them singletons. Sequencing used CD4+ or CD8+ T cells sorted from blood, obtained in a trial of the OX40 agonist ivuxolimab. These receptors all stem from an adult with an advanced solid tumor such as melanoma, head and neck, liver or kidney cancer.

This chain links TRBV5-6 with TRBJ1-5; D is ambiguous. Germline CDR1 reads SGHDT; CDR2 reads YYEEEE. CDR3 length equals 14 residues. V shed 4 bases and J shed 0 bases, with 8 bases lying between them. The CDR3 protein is CASSRKDSNQPQHF. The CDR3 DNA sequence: TGTGCCAGCAGCCGTAAGGATAGCAATCAGCCCCAGCATTTT.

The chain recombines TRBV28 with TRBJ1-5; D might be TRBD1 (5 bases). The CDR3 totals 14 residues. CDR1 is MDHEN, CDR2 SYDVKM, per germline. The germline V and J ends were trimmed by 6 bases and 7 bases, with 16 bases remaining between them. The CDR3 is CASRSREREQPQHF. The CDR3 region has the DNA TGTGCCAGCAGATCCAGGGAGAGGGAACAGCCCCAGCATTTT.

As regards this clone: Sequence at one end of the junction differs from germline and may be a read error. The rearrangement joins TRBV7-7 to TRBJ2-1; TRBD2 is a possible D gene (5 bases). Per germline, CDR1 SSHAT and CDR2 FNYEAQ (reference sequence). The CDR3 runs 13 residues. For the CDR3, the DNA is TGTGCTAGCAGCTTAGCGTCTAACAATGAGCAGTTCTTC. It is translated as CASSLASNNEQFF.

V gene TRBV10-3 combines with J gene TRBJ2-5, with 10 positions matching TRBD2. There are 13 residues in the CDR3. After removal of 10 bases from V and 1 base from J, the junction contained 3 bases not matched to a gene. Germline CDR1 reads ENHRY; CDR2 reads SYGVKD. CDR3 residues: CATLAGGQETQYF. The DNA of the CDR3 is TGTGCCACCTTAGCGGGGGGCCAAGAGACCCAGTACTTC.

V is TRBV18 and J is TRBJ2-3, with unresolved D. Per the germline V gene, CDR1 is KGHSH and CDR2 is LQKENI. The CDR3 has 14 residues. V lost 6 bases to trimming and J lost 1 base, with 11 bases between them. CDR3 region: CASSPSTGTDTQYF. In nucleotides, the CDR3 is TGTGCCAGCTCGCCCTCAACAGGCACAGATACGCAGTATTTT.

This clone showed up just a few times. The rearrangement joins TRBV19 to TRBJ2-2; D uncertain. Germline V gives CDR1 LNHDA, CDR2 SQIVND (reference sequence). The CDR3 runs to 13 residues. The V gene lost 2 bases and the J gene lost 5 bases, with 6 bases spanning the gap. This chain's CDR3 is CASSIMGTGELFF. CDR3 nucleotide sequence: TGTGCCAGTAGTATAATGGGAACCGGGGAGCTGTTTTTT.

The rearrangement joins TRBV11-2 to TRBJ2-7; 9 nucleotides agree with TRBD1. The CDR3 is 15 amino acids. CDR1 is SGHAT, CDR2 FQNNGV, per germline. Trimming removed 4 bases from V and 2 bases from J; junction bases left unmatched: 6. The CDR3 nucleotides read TGTGCCAGCAGCTCTGGGACAGGGCTAACCTACGAGCAGTACTTC. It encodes CASSSGTGLTYEQYF.

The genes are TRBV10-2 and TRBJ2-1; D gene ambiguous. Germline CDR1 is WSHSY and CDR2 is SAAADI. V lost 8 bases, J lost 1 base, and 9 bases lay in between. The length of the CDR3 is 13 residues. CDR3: CASGVESYNEQFF. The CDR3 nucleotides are TGCGCCAGCGGGGTGGAGTCCTACAATGAGCAGTTCTTC.

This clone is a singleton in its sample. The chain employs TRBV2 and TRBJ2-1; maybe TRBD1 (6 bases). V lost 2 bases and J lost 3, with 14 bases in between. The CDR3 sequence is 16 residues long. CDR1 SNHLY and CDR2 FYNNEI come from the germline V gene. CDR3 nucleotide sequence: TGTGCCAGCAGTGAACAGTGGGACACCCGCTACAATGAGCAGTTCTTC. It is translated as CASSEQWDTRYNEQFF.

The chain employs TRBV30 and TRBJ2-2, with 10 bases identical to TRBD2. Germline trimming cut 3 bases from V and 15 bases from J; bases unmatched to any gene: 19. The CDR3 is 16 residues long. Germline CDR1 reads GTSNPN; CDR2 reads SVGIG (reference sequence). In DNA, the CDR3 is TGTGCCTGGAGCCTCCAAAGGAGAGCGGGGGGGCCGTGGGTGTTTTTT. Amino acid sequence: CAWSLQRRAGGPWVFF.

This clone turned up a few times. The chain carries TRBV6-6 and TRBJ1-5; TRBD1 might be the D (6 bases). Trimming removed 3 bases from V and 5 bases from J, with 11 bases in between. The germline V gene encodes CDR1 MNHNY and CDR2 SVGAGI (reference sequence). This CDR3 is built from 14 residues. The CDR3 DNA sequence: TGTGCCAGCAGTTATTGGACAGTGGATCAGCCCCAGCATTTT. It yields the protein CASSYWTVDQPQHF.

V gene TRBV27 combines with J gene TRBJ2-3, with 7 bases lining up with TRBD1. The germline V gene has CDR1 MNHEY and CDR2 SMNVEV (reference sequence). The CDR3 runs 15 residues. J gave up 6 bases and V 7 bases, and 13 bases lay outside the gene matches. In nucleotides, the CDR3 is TGTGCCAGCACCACGACAGGGTTCGGGTGGGATACGCAGTATTTT. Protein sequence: CASTTTGFGWDTQYF.

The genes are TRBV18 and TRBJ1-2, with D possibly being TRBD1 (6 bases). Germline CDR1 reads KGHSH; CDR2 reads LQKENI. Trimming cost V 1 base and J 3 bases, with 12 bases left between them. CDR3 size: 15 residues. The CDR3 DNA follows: TGTGCCAGCTCACCACGGGACACCGGCGACTATGGCTACACCTTC. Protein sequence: CASSPRDTGDYGYTF. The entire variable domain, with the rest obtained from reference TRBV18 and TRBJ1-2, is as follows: NAGVMQNPRHLVRRRGQEARLRCSPMKGHSHVYWYRQLPEEGLKFMVYLQKENIIDESGMPKERFSAEFPKEGPSILRIQQVVRGDSAAYFCASSPRDTGDYGYTFGSGTRLTVV.

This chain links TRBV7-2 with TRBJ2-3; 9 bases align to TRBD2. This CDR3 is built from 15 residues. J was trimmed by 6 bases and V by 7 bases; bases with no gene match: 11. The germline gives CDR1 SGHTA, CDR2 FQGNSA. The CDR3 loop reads CASTPPGLASDTQYF. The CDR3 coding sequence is TGTGCCAGCACCCCCCCGGGACTAGCCTCCGATACGCAGTATTTT.

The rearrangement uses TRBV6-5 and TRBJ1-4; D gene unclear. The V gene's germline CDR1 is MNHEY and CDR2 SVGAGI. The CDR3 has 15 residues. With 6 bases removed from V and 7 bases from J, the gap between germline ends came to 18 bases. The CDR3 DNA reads TGTGCCAGCAGCCCTGACCGGGCAAGAGGTGAAAAACTGTTTTTT. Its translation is CASSPDRARGEKLFF.

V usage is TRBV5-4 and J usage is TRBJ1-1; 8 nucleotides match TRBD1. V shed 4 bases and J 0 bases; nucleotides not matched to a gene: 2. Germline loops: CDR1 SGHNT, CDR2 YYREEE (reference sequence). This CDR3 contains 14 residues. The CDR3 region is CASSQTGVNTEAFF. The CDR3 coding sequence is TGTGCCAGCAGCCAGACAGGGGTGAACACTGAAGCTTTCTTT.

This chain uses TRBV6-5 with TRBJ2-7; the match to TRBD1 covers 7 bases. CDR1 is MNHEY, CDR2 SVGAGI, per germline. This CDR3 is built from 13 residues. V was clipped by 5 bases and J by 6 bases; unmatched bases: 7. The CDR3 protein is CASSGGEGAEQYF. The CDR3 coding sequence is TGTGCCAGCAGTGGAGGCGAGGGGGCCGAGCAGTACTTC.

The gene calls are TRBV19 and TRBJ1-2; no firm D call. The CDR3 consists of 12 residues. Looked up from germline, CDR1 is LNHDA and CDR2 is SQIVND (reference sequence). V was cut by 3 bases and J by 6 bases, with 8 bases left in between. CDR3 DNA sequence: TGTGCCAGTAGTATTTCGGGTCATGGCTACACCTTC. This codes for CASSISGHGYTF.

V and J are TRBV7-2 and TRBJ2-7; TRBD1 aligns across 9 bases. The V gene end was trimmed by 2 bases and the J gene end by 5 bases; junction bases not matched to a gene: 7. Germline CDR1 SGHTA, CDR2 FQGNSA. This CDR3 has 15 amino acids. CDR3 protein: CASSLMGQGGDEQYF. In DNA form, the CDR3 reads TGTGCCAGCAGCTTAATGGGACAGGGAGGAGACGAGCAGTACTTC.

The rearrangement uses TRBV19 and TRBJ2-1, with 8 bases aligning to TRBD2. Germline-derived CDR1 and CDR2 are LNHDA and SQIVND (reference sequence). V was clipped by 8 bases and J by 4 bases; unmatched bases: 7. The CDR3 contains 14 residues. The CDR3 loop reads CASSGGPVYNEQFF. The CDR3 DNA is TGTGCCAGTTCGGGGGGGCCCGTATACAATGAGCAGTTCTTC.

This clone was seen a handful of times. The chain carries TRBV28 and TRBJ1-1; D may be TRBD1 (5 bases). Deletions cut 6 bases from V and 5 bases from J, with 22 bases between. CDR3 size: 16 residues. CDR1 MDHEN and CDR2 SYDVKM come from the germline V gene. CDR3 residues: CASRRLGASPETEAFF. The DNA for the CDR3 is TGTGCCAGCAGGCGCCTCGGGGCAAGTCCGGAAACTGAAGCTTTCTTT.

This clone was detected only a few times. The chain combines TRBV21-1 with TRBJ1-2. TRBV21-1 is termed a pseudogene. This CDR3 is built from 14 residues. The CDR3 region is CASSKGRVPYGYTF. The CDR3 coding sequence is TGTGCCAGCAGCAAAGGGCGGGTCCCCTATGGCTACACCTTC.

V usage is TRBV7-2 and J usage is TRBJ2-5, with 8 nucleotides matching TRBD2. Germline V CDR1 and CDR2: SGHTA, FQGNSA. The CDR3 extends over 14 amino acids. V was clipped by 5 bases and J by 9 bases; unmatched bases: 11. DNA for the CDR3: TGTGCCAGCAGCCCCCAGAGCGGGGGTGGGGCCCAGTACTTC. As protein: CASSPQSGGGAQYF. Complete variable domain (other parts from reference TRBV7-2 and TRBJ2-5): GAGVSQSPSNKVTEKGKDVELRCDPISGHTALYWYRQSLGQGLEFLIYFQGNSAPDKSGLPSDRFSAERTGGSVSTLTIQRTQQEDSAVYLCASSPQSGGGAQYFGPGTRLLVL.

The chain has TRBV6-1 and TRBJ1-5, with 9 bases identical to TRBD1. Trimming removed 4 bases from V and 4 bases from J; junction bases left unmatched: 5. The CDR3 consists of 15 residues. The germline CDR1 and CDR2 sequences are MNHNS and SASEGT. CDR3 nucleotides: TGTGCCAGCAGTGCCGGACAGGGGTCTAATCAGCCCCAGCATTTT. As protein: CASSAGQGSNQPQHF.

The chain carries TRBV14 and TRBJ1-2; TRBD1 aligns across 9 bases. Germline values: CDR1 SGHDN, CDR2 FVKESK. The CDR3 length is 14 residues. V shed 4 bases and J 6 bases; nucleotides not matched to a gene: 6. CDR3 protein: CASSRPGQGNGYTF. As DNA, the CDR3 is TGTGCCAGCAGCCGGCCGGGACAGGGTAATGGCTACACCTTC. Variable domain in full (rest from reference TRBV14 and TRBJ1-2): EAGVTQFPSHSVIEKGQTVTLRCDPISGHDNLYWYRRVMGKEIKFLLHFVKESKQDESGMPNNRFLAERTGGTYSTLKVQPAELEDSGVYFCASSRPGQGNGYTFGSGTRLTVV.

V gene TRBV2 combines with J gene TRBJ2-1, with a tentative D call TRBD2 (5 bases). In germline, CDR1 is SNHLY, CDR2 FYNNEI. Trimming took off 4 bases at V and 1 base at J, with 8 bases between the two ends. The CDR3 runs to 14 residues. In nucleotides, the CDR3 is TGTGCCAGCAGTGCGGACTCTTCCTACAATGAGCAGTTCTTC. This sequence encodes CASSADSSYNEQFF.

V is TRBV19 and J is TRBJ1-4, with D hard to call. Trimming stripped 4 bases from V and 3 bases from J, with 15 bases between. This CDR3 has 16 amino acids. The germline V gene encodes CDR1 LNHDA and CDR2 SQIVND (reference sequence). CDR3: CASSTPLPGANEKLFF. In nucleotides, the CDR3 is TGTGCCAGTAGTACCCCCCTACCCGGTGCTAATGAAAAACTGTTTTTT.

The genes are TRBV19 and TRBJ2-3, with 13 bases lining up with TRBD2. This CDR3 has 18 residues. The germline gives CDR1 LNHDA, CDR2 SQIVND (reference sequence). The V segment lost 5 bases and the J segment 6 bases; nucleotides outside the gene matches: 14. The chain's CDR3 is CASSGRTSGGALWDTQYF. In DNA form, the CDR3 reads TGTGCCAGTAGTGGGAGGACTAGCGGGGGTGCCTTGTGGGATACGCAGTATTTT. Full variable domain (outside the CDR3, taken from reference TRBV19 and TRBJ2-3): DGGITQSPKYLFRKEGQNVTLSCEQNLNHDAMYWYRQDPGQGLRLIYYSQIVNDFQKGDIAEGYSVSREKKESFPLTVTSAQKNPTAFYLCASSGRTSGGALWDTQYFGPGTRLTVL.

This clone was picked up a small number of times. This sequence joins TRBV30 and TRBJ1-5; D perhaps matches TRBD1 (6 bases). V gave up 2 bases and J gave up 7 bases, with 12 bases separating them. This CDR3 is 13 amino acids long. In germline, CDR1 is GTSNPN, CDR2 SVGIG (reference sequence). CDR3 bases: TGTGCCTGGAGTAACCAAGACAGGCAGCCCCAGCATTTT. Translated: CAWSNQDRQPQHF. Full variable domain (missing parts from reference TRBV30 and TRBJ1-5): SQTIHQWPATLVQPVGSPLSLECTVEGTSNPNLYWYRQAAGRGLQLLFYSVGIGQISSEVPQNLSASRPQDRQFILSSKKLLLSDSGFYLCAWSNQDRQPQHFGDGTRLSIL.

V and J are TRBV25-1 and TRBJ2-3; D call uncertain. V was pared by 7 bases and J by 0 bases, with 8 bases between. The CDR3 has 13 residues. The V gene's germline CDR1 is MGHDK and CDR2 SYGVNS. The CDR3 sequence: CASKTPSTDTQYF. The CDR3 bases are TGTGCCAGCAAGACTCCCAGCACAGATACGCAGTATTTT.

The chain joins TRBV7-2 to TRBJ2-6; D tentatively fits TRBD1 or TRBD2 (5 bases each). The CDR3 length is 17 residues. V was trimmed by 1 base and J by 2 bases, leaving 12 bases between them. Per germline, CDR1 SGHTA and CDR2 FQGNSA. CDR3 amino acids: CASSLGEGPTGANVLTF. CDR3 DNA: TGTGCCAGCAGCTTAGGAGAGGGACCGACTGGGGCCAACGTCCTGACTTTC.

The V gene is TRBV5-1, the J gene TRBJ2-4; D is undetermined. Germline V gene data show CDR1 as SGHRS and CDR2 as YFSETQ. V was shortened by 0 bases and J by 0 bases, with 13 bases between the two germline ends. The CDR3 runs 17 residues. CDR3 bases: TGCGCCAGCAGCTTGGGGACGTTAGGGTTAGCCAAAAACATTCAGTACTTC. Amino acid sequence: CASSLGTLGLAKNIQYF.